Reported below is one TCR beta chain. The data are from a study of beta chain features in type 1 diabetes. The whole isolated RNA underwent reverse transcription, so sequencing captured expressed TCRB transcripts. There were about 3.5 million reads on average in the naive, central memory and regulatory T cell samples. TCRdb keeps only in-frame clones here, not all; method: immunoSEQ multiplex PCR. The sample consists of roughly 500,000 clones, approximately 28% of them appearing once. Between the trimmed V and J ends, which lost 2 bases and 6 bases, there was a span of 14 bases. CDR1 is SGHDN and CDR2 is FVKESK in the germline V gene. The CDR3 is 15 amino acids.

The chain couples TRBV14 to TRBJ2-4; perhaps TRBD2 as D (5 bases). Source material: naive CD4+ T cells from blood. This receptor was identified in a man aged 18 to 30 in good health. The CDR3 loop is CASSQTRGSGNIQYF. The CDR3 region has the DNA TGTGCCAGCAGCCAAACACGGGGTTCGGGAAACATTCAGTACTTC.